A single sample is the source of the 29 T cell receptor beta chains below, sequenced in a study of T cell responses to AZD1222 COVID-19 vaccine. Method: immunoSEQ multiplex PCR; TCRdb's copy keeps in-frame clones and lacks some. This table holds 95,000 to 100,000 clones, over 75% found once. Source: peripheral blood, taken on day 0 of AZD1222 vaccination. These receptors originate from an adult in good health.

The chain is built from TRBV10-2 and TRBJ2-7, with D perhaps assigned TRBD1 or TRBD2 (6 bases each). Germline V gene sequence: CDR1 WSHSY, CDR2 SAAADI. The CDR3 has 13 residues. Trimming cost V 4 bases and J 1 base, with 8 bases left between them. The CDR3 DNA is TGCGCCAGCAGTGGGGGGGCATCCTACGAGCAGTACTTC. Translating gives CASSGGASYEQYF.

Here the CDR3 DNA reads TGTGCCAGCAGCTTGGACAGCCAGGGTCGAACTGAAGCTTTCTTT. Its translation: CASSLDSQGRTEAFF. V usage is TRBV11-1 and J usage is TRBJ1-1; D is possibly TRBD1 (6 bases). Trimming removed 3 bases at V and 5 bases at J, with 16 bases between. This CDR3 has 15 amino acids. Germline V CDR1 and CDR2: SGHAT, FQDESV (reference sequence).

The V and J genes are TRBV5-5 and TRBJ2-3; 10 nucleotides agree with TRBD2. CDR3 length: 17 amino acids. Trimming removed 3 bases from V and 5 bases from J; junction bases left unmatched: 12. Per the germline V gene, CDR1 is SGHKS and CDR2 is YYEKEE (reference sequence). For the CDR3, the DNA is TGTGCCAGCAGCTCTCGGGCTAGCGGGAGTTTTGGAGATACGCAGTATTTT. Protein sequence: CASSSRASGSFGDTQYF.

There are a few counts of this clone. The DNA is left out, because the CDR3 cannot be placed on it with certainty; the CDR3 is given as TCRdb lists it. The chain links TRBV6-2 or TRBV6-3 to TRBJ2-1; TRBD2 reflects the table's D call only, with no check against the DNA. Germline V gene data show CDR1 as MNHEY and CDR2 as SVGEGT. Counting both end residues, the CDR3 totals 15 amino acids. Here the CDR3 reads CASSSSGGSYNEQFF.

CDR3 in DNA: TGTGCCAGCAGCTTAGGGCGGAATAGCAATCAGCCCCAGCATTTT. Protein sequence: CASSLGRNSNQPQHF. The V call is TRBV7-8, the J call TRBJ1-5; unclear D gene. Germline V lookup: CDR1 SGHVS, CDR2 FQNEAQ. The length of the CDR3 is 15 residues. V dropped 1 base and J dropped 0 bases, with 7 bases sitting between them.

The genes are TRBV7-2 and TRBJ2-5, with D unclear. The CDR3 runs 14 residues. Germline V gives CDR1 SGHTA, CDR2 FQGNSA. V lost 3 bases and J 3 bases, leaving 11 bases between the germline ends. The CDR3 DNA follows: TGTGCCAGCAGCTTTCAAGGTACCGAAGAGACCCAGTACTTC. This sequence encodes CASSFQGTEETQYF.

V is TRBV6-1 and J is TRBJ1-1; 7 bases are shared with TRBD1. After removal of 5 bases from V and 3 bases from J, the junction contained 3 bases not matched to a gene. Germline V lookup: CDR1 MNHNS, CDR2 SASEGT. This CDR3 has 13 residues. The CDR3 here is CASSLGQYTEAFF. In nucleotides, the CDR3 is TGTGCCAGCAGTTTGGGACAGTACACTGAAGCTTTCTTT.

The chain links TRBV5-1 to TRBJ2-7, with D maybe TRBD1 (6 bases). Trimming left V 4 bases short and J 3 bases short, with 14 bases between. The CDR3 extends over 14 amino acids. Germline V gene lookup returns CDR1 SGHRS and CDR2 YFSETQ. In DNA form, the CDR3 reads TGCGCCAGCAGCAAAACCGGGACATTCTACGAGCAGTACTTC. The encoded protein is CASSKTGTFYEQYF.

The genes are TRBV4-1 and TRBJ1-5; possibly TRBD1 for D (5 bases). The CDR3 spans 20 residues. The germline CDR1 and CDR2 sequences are MGHRA and YSYEKL. Trimming shortened V by 2 bases and J by 7 bases, and 30 bases separated the two germline ends. The DNA for the CDR3 is TGCGCCAGCAGCCAAATTCTTCTGGATCGGCAGGGCTCAGGCAGGCAGCCCCAGCATTTT. Translation: CASSQILLDRQGSGRQPQHF.

The rearrangement links TRBV30 to TRBJ2-3; possibly TRBD1 for D (5 bases). The CDR3 consists of 13 residues. Trimming removed 2 bases at V and 1 base at J, with 7 bases between. Germline CDR1 and CDR2: GTSNPN and SVGIG (reference sequence). CDR3 in DNA: TGTGCCTGGAGTCGCAGGGGCACAGATACGCAGTATTTT. Its translation is CAWSRRGTDTQYF.

This chain joins TRBV3-1 (or the pseudogene TRBV3-2) and TRBJ2-7; TRBD2 aligns across 7 bases. J lost 6 bases, V lost 4 bases, and 9 bases had no gene match. Germline-derived CDR1 and CDR2 are LGHDT and YNNKEL (reference sequence). The CDR3 has 14 residues. CDR3 DNA sequence: TGTGCCAGCAGCCCCTTGACTAGCAGCGGCGAGCAGTACTTC. Translating it yields CASSPLTSSGEQYF.

CDR3 loop: CARSLVHREFFCPYSGNSPLHF. CDR3 bases: TGTGCCAGAAGCTTGGTACACAGGGAGTTTTTTTGCCCTTATTCGGGAAATTCACCCCTCCACTTT. The rearrangement joins TRBV5-3 to TRBJ1-6; maybe TRBD1 (6 bases). TRBV5-3 is labeled an ORF, and its function is uncertain. The CDR3 length is 22 residues. The V and J ends lost 0 bases and 7 bases respectively, with 32 bases between them.

The V and J genes are TRBV7-9 and TRBJ2-2; TRBD1 aligns across 8 bases. Germline loops: CDR1 SEHNR, CDR2 FQNEAQ (reference sequence). V lost 6 bases, J lost 6 bases, and 12 bases stayed unmatched. This CDR3 has 16 residues. The CDR3 DNA reads TGTGCCAGCAGATCGAAAGTGGGGACAGGATCCGGGGAGCTGTTTTTT. Residues: CASRSKVGTGSGELFF.

This rearrangement joins TRBV7-6 to TRBJ2-7; D is unclear. Germline V gene sequence: CDR1 SGHVS, CDR2 FNYEAQ. CDR3 size: 14 residues. Deletions cut 5 bases from V and 0 bases from J, with 11 bases between. CDR3 loop: CASSTRYDSYEQYF. CDR3 DNA sequence: TGTGCCAGCAGCACAAGATACGACTCCTACGAGCAGTACTTC.

This rearrangement joins TRBV30 to TRBJ1-6; TRBD1 aligns across 8 bases. The CDR3 runs to 13 residues. V dropped 3 bases and J dropped 10; count of bases not matched to a gene: 5. Germline CDR1 reads GTSNPN; CDR2 reads SVGIG (reference sequence). The CDR3: CAWRKQGVSPLHF. The CDR3 coding sequence is TGTGCCTGGAGGAAACAGGGGGTCTCACCCCTCCACTTT.

V is TRBV28 and J is TRBJ2-2; D ambiguous. The germline gives CDR1 MDHEN, CDR2 SYDVKM. The CDR3 extends over 13 amino acids. V was shortened by 3 bases and J by 5 bases, with 7 bases between the two germline ends. The CDR3 nucleotides read TGTGCCAGCAGTTTTTATGGGACCGGGGAGCTGTTTTTT. It is translated as CASSFYGTGELFF.

The chain combines TRBV11-1 with TRBJ2-2, with 8 positions matching TRBD1. CDR1 is SGHAT and CDR2 is FQDESV in the germline V gene (reference sequence). The CDR3 runs 16 residues. The junction had 6 bases not matched to a gene; V was cut back by 5 bases and J by 1 base. Written as DNA, the CDR3 is TGTGCCAGCAGCCCCCGGACAGGGCTGAACACCGGGGAGCTGTTTTTT. This gives the protein CASSPRTGLNTGELFF.

V and J are TRBV6-6 and TRBJ1-2, with TRBD1 matching 8 bases. Germline CDR1 reads MNHNY; CDR2 reads SVGAGI (reference sequence). The CDR3 has 15 amino acids. J gave up 6 bases and V 5 bases, and 11 bases lay outside the gene matches. The DNA of the CDR3 is TGTGCCAGCAGTCGCCCCCCCGACAGGGGTGATGGCTACACCTTC. Translating gives CASSRPPDRGDGYTF.

The V gene is TRBV5-1, the J gene TRBJ2-1, with 8 bases fitting TRBD1. The CDR3 is 15 amino acids. Germline values: CDR1 SGHRS, CDR2 YFSETQ. J gave up 3 bases and V 8 bases, and 10 bases lay outside the gene matches. CDR3 bases: TGCGCCAGGAGATTAGGACAGGGAGGCTACAATGAGCAGTTCTTC. It specifies CARRLGQGGYNEQFF.

V is TRBV5-1 and J is TRBJ1-1; tentatively, D is TRBD1 (5 bases). This CDR3 is built from 16 residues. CDR1 and CDR2 (germline): SGHRS, YFSETQ. Trimming took 0 bases from V and 1 from J, leaving 13 bases between them. The CDR3 DNA reads TGCGCCAGCAGCTTGGGATTCGGGGCTACGAACACTGAAGCTTTCTTT. It encodes CASSLGFGATNTEAFF.

The gene calls are TRBV9 and TRBJ2-7; TRBD1 agrees at 7 bases. This CDR3 has 14 amino acids. After removal of 2 bases from V and 3 bases from J, the junction contained 5 bases not matched to a gene. Germline lookup yields CDR1 SGDLS and CDR2 YYNGEE. This chain's CDR3 is CASSVSQGDYEQYF. In DNA form, the CDR3 reads TGTGCCAGCAGCGTCAGTCAGGGGGACTACGAGCAGTACTTC.

This chain uses TRBV7-9 with TRBJ2-1, with D perhaps TRBD1 or TRBD2 (5 bases each). This CDR3 contains 15 residues. CDR1 and CDR2 from the germline V gene are SEHNR and FQNEAQ (reference sequence). V lost 3 bases to trimming and J lost 8 bases, with 17 bases between them. As DNA, the CDR3 is TGTGCCAGCAGCTTTTACCCGAGAGGGGCCGATGAGCAGTTCTTC. Its protein is CASSFYPRGADEQFF.

V usage is TRBV7-3 and J usage is TRBJ2-3, with TRBD2 as a possible D gene (5 bases). CDR3 length: 16 amino acids. The germline V gene has CDR1 SGHTA and CDR2 FQGTGA. V dropped 5 bases and J dropped 2 bases, with 17 bases sitting between them. The CDR3 here is CASSTGNSDFTDTQYF. CDR3 coding DNA: TGTGCCAGCAGCACTGGTAATAGCGATTTCACAGATACGCAGTATTTT.

In this sample, this clone turned up once. V usage is TRBV2 and J usage is TRBJ2-4; D not certain. This CDR3 comprises 14 residues. Germline lookup yields CDR1 SNHLY and CDR2 FYNNEI. V dropped 10 bases and J dropped 0 bases, with 13 bases sitting between them. In DNA, the CDR3 is TGTGCCACCGCCCCCCCCGAAGCCAAAAACATTCAGTACTTC. Translating gives CATAPPEAKNIQYF.

The DNA for the CDR3 is TGTGCCAGCAGCTTAGCGACAGGGCCCTACAATGAGCAGTTCTTC. The encoded protein is CASSLATGPYNEQFF. The rearrangement joins TRBV11-2 to TRBJ2-1; 7 positions agree with TRBD1. Germline-derived CDR1 and CDR2 are SGHAT and FQNNGV. After removal of 1 base from V and 2 bases from J, the junction contained 2 bases not matched to a gene. The CDR3 contains 15 residues.

The chain carries TRBV2 and TRBJ1-2; weak D call: TRBD1 (6 bases). The CDR3 totals 16 residues. Germline lookup yields CDR1 SNHLY and CDR2 FYNNEI. V was cut by 4 bases and J by 4 bases, with 19 bases left in between. The CDR3 is CASSGTVTGGFYGYTF. The CDR3 nucleotides are TGTGCCAGCAGTGGGACAGTCACGGGCGGTTTCTATGGCTACACCTTC.

A few counts support this clone. This sequence joins TRBV12-3 or TRBV12-4 and TRBJ1-2; D gene unclear. With 6 bases removed from V and 4 bases from J, the gap between germline ends came to 12 bases. This CDR3 spans 13 amino acids. CDR3 nucleotides: TGTGCCAGCAGGCCTAGTCCGGTCTATGGCTACACCTTC. Its protein product is CASRPSPVYGYTF.

This clone came up once. The chain links TRBV27 to TRBJ1-3; perhaps TRBD1 as D (5 bases). CDR1 is MNHEY and CDR2 is SMNVEV in the germline V gene (reference sequence). The CDR3 runs to 14 residues. V lost 4 bases to trimming and J lost 5 bases, with 12 bases between them. CDR3 residues: CASSSTDARNTIYF. The CDR3 DNA sequence: TGTGCCAGCAGTTCGACAGACGCCCGAAACACCATATATTTT.

The chain is built from TRBV2 and TRBJ2-7; 7 nucleotides match TRBD1. CDR3 size: 13 residues. In germline, CDR1 is SNHLY, CDR2 FYNNEI. Trimming removed 6 bases from V and 1 base from J; junction bases left unmatched: 3. The CDR3 DNA is TGTGCCAGCAGAAGACAGGGATCCTACGAGCAGTACTTC. Its protein product is CASRRQGSYEQYF.